The clone carrying this T cell receptor (beta chain) was picked up a small number of times. The antigen is unknown. This record comes from a study of T cell responses to AZD1222 COVID-19 vaccine. CDR1 SGHRS and CDR2 YFSETQ come from the germline V gene. The CDR3 sequence is 13 residues long. J lost 3 bases, V lost 7 bases, and 4 bases had no gene match. Overall study results and limits: It was only after the peak T cell response that any repertoires were sampled.

Sequencing used immunoSEQ multiplex PCR; TCRdb keeps in-frame clones, though not all of them. The sample consists of some 200,000 clones, approximately 90% of them appearing once. This chain links TRBV5-1 with TRBJ1-5, with TRBD1 identical over 7 bases. This clonotype was sampled from an adult who received the AZD1222 COVID-19 vaccine. Material: peripheral blood, obtained 28 days after the second AZD1222 dose. CDR3 loop: CASATGPNQPQHF. CDR3 sequence (DNA): TGCGCCAGCGCGACAGGGCCCAATCAGCCCCAGCATTTT. The full variable domain, in which reference TRBV5-1 and TRBJ1-5 provide the parts outside the CDR3, is KAGVTQTPRYLIKTRGQQVTLSCSPISGHRSVSWYQQTPGQGLQFLFEYFSETQRNKGNFPGRFSGRQFSNSRSEMNVSTLELGDSALYLCASATGPNQPQHFGDGTRLSIL.